This TCR beta chain appears in the sequencing data of a study of cytomegalovirus exposure and HLA in healthy donors. CDR3 length: 12 amino acids. V was pared by 7 bases and J by 9 bases, with 8 bases of the junction left unmatched. CDR1 is SGHAT, CDR2 FQNNGV, per germline. The PCR made use of 60 Vbeta and 13 Jbeta primers. Assay: immunoSEQ multiplex PCR; the TCRdb copy retains only in-frame clones and omits some. The top ten hold around 6% of the sample, which has 150,000 to 160,000 clones, around 82% seen once. V usage is TRBV11-2 and J usage is TRBJ1-1; 7 bases align to TRBD1. The sample taken for sequencing was PBMCs. This sequence originates from a woman in her thirties or forties in good health and CMV-seropositive. Written as DNA, the CDR3 is TGTGCCAGCACCGTCCGACAGGGTCAAGCTTTCTTT. The encoded protein is CASTVRQGQAFF. The full variable domain, in which reference TRBV11-2 and TRBJ1-1 provide the parts outside the CDR3, is EAGVAQSPRYKIIEKRQSVAFWCNPISGHATLYWYQQILGQGPKLLIQFQNNGVVDDSQLPKDRFSAERLKGVDSTLKIQPAKLEDSAVYLCASTVRQGQAFFGQGTRLTVV.